This TCR beta chain was found in a study of control samples from healthy donors and cancer patients. The CDR3 totals 15 residues. The germline V and J ends were trimmed by 5 bases and 2 bases, with 12 bases remaining between them. Germline V gives CDR1 MNHEY, CDR2 SVGAGI. The repertoire was sequenced with immunoSEQ multiplex PCR; TCRdb's copy has only in-frame clones and lacks some. The table has some 45,000 clones, over 65% seen once. This rearrangement joins TRBV6-5 to TRBJ2-2; no clear D gene. The sample consisted of blood. The TCR sequence derives from a man in his sixties in good health. CDR3 amino acids: CASSRTNRNTGELFF. The DNA for the CDR3 is TGTGCCAGCAGTCGGACCAACAGAAACACCGGGGAGCTGTTTTTT.